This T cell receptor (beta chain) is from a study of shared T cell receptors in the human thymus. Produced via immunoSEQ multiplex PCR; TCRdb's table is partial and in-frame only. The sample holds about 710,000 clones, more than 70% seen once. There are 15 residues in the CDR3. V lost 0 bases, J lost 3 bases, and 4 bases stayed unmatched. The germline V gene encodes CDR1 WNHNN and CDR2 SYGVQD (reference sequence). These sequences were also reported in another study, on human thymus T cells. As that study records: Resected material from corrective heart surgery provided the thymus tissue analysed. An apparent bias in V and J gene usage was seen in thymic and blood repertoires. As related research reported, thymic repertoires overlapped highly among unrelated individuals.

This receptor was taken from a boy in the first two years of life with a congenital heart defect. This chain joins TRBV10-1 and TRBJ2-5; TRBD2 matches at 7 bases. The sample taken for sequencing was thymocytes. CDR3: CASSESSGTKETQYF. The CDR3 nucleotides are TGCGCCAGCAGTGAGTCGAGCGGGACTAAAGAGACCCAGTACTTC.